This is a list of T cell receptor beta chains from one sample in a study of blood T cell repertoires in COVID-19. Generated by immunoSEQ multiplex PCR, the TCRdb table keeps only in-frame clones and is missing some. This sample carries some 270,000 clones, roughly 80% of them seen once, and the ten largest clones take approximately 3.6%. Sequencing was carried out using PBMCs or T cells enriched from blood (not recorded which). The receptors were gathered from a man aged 45-65 years who had recovered from COVID-19. Both conserved end residues are part of each CDR3. The D gene is left open where the match is weak. Clone size is not always given. Where it is, it says once, few, many or a class for expanded clones.

V,J,size,D,DNA,CDR3
TRBV7-6,TRBJ2-1,NA,TRBD1,TGTGCCAGCAGCTTAGGGGGCCCGACAGGGGGCCGAGGCAATGAGCAGTTCTTC,CASSLGGPTGGRGNEQFF
TRBV24-1,TRBJ2-7,NA,NA,TGTGCCACCAGTGCTGATCAACAGGGTTCCTACGAGCAGTACTTC,CATSADQQGSYEQYF
TRBV12-5,TRBJ2-2,NA,NA,TGTGCTAGTGGGAAAGAGGGAAGCTCAGTCGGGGAGCTGTTTTTT,CASGKEGSSVGELFF
TRBV5-1,TRBJ2-3,NA,NA,TGCGCCAGCAGCAGGACAGTGAGCACAGATACGCAGTATTTT,CASSRTVSTDTQYF
TRBV29-1,TRBJ1-1,NA,NA,TGCAGCGTTGAGGAGGACAGTTTTCGGGTGGGCTCTGAAGCTTTCTTT,CSVEEDSFRVGSEAFF
TRBV7-9,TRBJ2-7,NA,TRBD1,TGTGCCGCAGGGGACAGGTTATCCTACGAGCAGTACTTC,CAAGDRLSYEQYF
TRBV2,TRBJ2-1,NA,NA,TGTGCCAGCACCCTTGGCGGGGGCCCCTACAATGAGCAGTTCTTC,CASTLGGGPYNEQFF
TRBV29-1,TRBJ2-5,NA,NA,TGCAAACTAGGGAAGCGGTACAAAGAGACCCAGTACTTC,CKLGKRYKETQYF
TRBV7-7,TRBJ1-5,NA,TRBD1,TGTGCTAGCAGCGTGGACAGGTATAGCAATCAGCCCCAGCATTTT,CASSVDRYSNQPQHF
TRBV4-1,TRBJ2-2,NA,NA,TGCGCCAGCAGCCAAGATTCAGTTCAGAACACCGGGGAGCTGTTTTTT,CASSQDSVQNTGELFF
TRBV5-1,TRBJ1-6,NA,TRBD1,TGCGCCAGCAGAGAGACAGGGGGCTCAAATTCACCCCTCCACTTT,CASRETGGSNSPLHF
TRBV7-9,TRBJ1-2,NA,NA,TGTGCCAGCAGCTTAGAGACAGGATTCTATGGCTACACCTTC,CASSLETGFYGYTF
TRBV5-6,TRBJ1-2,once,NA,TGTGCCAGCAGTCGTACAGAGAATGGCTACACCTTC,CASSRTENGYTF
TRBV10-3,TRBJ1-1,few,NA,TGTGCCATCAGGGGCATGAACACTGAAGCTTTCTTT,CAIRGMNTEAFF
TRBV10-1,TRBJ1-1,once,TRBD1,TGCGCCAGCAGCCCAACAGGGGCCTTGAACACTGAAGCTTTCTTT,CASSPTGALNTEAFF
TRBV7-6,TRBJ2-1,NA,TRBD2,TGTGCCAGCAGCTTCGCTAGCGGGGGCTACAATGAGCAGTTCTTC,CASSFASGGYNEQFF
TRBV19,TRBJ2-2,NA,NA,TGTGCCAGTAAGGGCAGGGGCGAAATCGCCGGGGAGCTGTTTTTT,CASKGRGEIAGELFF
TRBV5-4,TRBJ1-5,NA,TRBD1,TGTGCCAGCAGCTTGGTAGGGGGCCCTACAAATCAGCCCCAGCATTTT,CASSLVGGPTNQPQHF
TRBV7-9,TRBJ1-1,NA,TRBD1,TGTGCCAGCAGCTCGGGACAGGGGGCAAACACTGAAGCTTTCTTT,CASSSGQGANTEAFF
TRBV7-3,TRBJ2-2,once,TRBD1,TGTGCCAGCAGCCCCTGGCGGACAGGGGGCACCGGGGAGCTGTTTTTT,CASSPWRTGGTGELFF
TRBV19,TRBJ1-5,NA,TRBD1,TGTGCCTCATCGGGGGACAGGGATCAGCCCCAGCATTTT,CASSGDRDQPQHF
TRBV6-5,TRBJ1-6,NA,TRBD1,TGTGCCAGCAGCCGGACAGGGGAATTTTCACCCCTCCACTTT,CASSRTGEFSPLHF
TRBV4-3,TRBJ2-5,NA,TRBD2,TGCGCCAGCAGCCAATTTACTAGCGGAACACAAGAGACCCAGTACTTC,CASSQFTSGTQETQYF
TRBV7-9,TRBJ1-1,NA,TRBD1,TGTGCCAGCAGCCCGCGACAGGGAATGACGCCTGAAGCTTTCTTT,CASSPRQGMTPEAFF
TRBV5-1,TRBJ2-3,NA,NA,TGCGCCAGCACGGTGGCGGGGCTGGGGGGTACAGATACGCAGTATTTT,CASTVAGLGGTDTQYF
TRBV5-1,TRBJ1-1,NA,NA,TGCGCCAGCAGCCCCGGGATGAACACTGAAGCTTTCTTT,CASSPGMNTEAFF
TRBV11-3,TRBJ2-1,few,NA,TGTGCCAGCAGCTCCGGTGGCGGATACAATGAGCAGTTCTTC,CASSSGGGYNEQFF
TRBV3-1/TRBV3-2,TRBJ2-3,NA,NA,TGTGCCAGCAGCCAGCGGGGCGGGGATACGCAGTATTTT,CASSQRGGDTQYF
TRBV5-4,TRBJ2-5,NA,NA,TGTGCCAGCAGCTTGAAAAGCGGACAAGAGACCCAGTACTTC,CASSLKSGQETQYF
TRBV7-2,TRBJ1-4,NA,NA,TGTGCCAGCAGCTTACGTCCGGAGCCTGCAACTAATGAAAAACTGTTTTTT,CASSLRPEPATNEKLFF
TRBV5-1,TRBJ1-6,NA,NA,TGCGCCAGCAGCAACGACCTCGGGAATTCACCCCTCCACTTT,CASSNDLGNSPLHF
TRBV15,TRBJ2-1,NA,NA,TGTGCCACCAGCAGCTGGGAGGGCAGGGGTAACAATGAGCAGTTCTTC,CATSSWEGRGNNEQFF
TRBV29-1,TRBJ1-1,NA,NA,TGCAGCGCCGGACTCGTCGGGAACACTGAAGCTTTCTTT,CSAGLVGNTEAFF
TRBV7-8,TRBJ1-2,NA,NA,TGTGCCAGCAGCTTAGCTATGCGGGCGAACTATGGCTACACCTTC,CASSLAMRANYGYTF
TRBV3-1/TRBV3-2,TRBJ2-1,NA,NA,TGTGCCAGCAGGGGGAGCTCCTACAATGAGCAGTTCTTC,CASRGSSYNEQFF
TRBV4-2,TRBJ1-4,NA,NA,TGTGCCAGCAGCCAAGGTGACAGCGAAAAACTGTTTTTT,CASSQGDSEKLFF
TRBV28,TRBJ2-7,once,TRBD1,TGTGCCAGCCGGGACAGTTACGAGCAGTACTTC,CASRDSYEQYF
TRBV19,TRBJ2-1,NA,NA,TGTGCTAGCGGATACAATGAGCAGTTCTTC,CASGYNEQFF
TRBV13,TRBJ2-3,NA,NA,TGTGCCAGCACGAGCCAGGGAGATACGCAGTATTTT,CASTSQGDTQYF
TRBV15,TRBJ2-7,NA,NA,TGTGCCACCAGCAGAGATCGGCGCCAGGGGGGTTTACACTTC,CATSRDRRQGGLHF